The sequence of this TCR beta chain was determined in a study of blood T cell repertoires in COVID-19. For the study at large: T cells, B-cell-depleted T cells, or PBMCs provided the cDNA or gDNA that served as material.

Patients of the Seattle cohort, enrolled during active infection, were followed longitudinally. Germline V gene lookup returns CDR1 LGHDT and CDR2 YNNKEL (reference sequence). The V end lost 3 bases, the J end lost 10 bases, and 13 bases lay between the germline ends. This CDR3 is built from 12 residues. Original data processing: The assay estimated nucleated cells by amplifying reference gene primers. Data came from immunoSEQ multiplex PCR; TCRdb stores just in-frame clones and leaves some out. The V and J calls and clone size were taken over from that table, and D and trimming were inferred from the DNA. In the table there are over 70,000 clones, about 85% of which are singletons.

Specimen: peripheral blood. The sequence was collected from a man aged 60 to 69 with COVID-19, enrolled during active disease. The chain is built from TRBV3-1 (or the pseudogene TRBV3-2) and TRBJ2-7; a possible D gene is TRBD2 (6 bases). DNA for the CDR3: TGTGCCAGCAGCCAGGGGGACTTGGTACAGTACTTC. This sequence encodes CASSQGDLVQYF.